Each of the 20 T cell receptor beta chains below was sequenced from the same sample in a study of OX40 agonist ivuxolimab in advanced cancers. The method behind the library was the immunoSEQ multiplex PCR assay. Sourced from immuneACCESS, this table was stored by TCRdb with only in-frame sequences that have V and J called. A share of the clones is absent; for the studies checked, an unresolved V gene accounts for under half, and the remainder has no known explanation. Across this sample there are about 61,000 clones, with approximately 86% seen only once. Of the sample, roughly 1.2% is held by the ten largest clones. The sample consisted of CD4+ or CD8+ T cells sorted from blood, taken in a trial of the OX40 agonist ivuxolimab. The receptors were gathered from an adult with an advanced solid tumor such as melanoma, head and neck, liver or kidney cancer.

This clone has more than one count but fewer than ten. The gene calls are TRBV2 and TRBJ1-1, with D maybe TRBD1 (5 bases). From germline, CDR1 is SNHLY and CDR2 FYNNEI. The CDR3 has 13 amino acids. V lost 9 bases to trimming and J lost 0 bases, with 11 bases between them. CDR3 sequence: CASSTEMNTEAFF. CDR3 sequence (DNA): TGTGCCAGTTCGACAGAAATGAACACTGAAGCTTTCTTT.

The rearrangement links TRBV6-5 to TRBJ2-4; D may be TRBD2 (5 bases). Germline V gene lookup returns CDR1 MNHEY and CDR2 SVGAGI. Deletions cut 2 bases from V and 4 bases from J, with 15 bases between. This CDR3 contains 16 residues. CDR3 in DNA: TGTGCCAGCAGTTACGGTGGTAGTTCGGGAAAAAACATTCAGTACTTC. This encodes CASSYGGSSGKNIQYF.

Turning to this clone: At one boundary the junction diverges from the germline segment, which might be a read error. This chain uses TRBV7-7 with TRBJ2-7; 7 nucleotides align to TRBD1. Germline CDR1 SSHAT, CDR2 FNYEAQ (reference sequence). This CDR3 is built from 15 residues. In nucleotides, the CDR3 is TGTGCTAGCAGTTCACAGGGGTTTTCGCCCTACGAGCAGTACTTC. This sequence encodes CASSSQGFSPYEQYF.

This chain connects TRBV5-1 to TRBJ1-4, with a possible D match to TRBD1 (6 bases). Germline CDR1 reads SGHRS; CDR2 reads YFSETQ. V lost 2 bases and J 5 bases, leaving 13 bases between the germline ends. The CDR3 contains 15 residues. The CDR3 DNA reads TGCGCCAGCAGCTTTGATCTGGGGGCAAATGAAAAACTGTTTTTT. As protein: CASSFDLGANEKLFF.

The chain combines TRBV11-2 with TRBJ2-6; no reliable D call. Trimming pared 5 bases from V and 3 bases from J, leaving 8 bases between. This CDR3 has 14 residues. CDR1 is SGHAT and CDR2 is FQNNGV in the germline V gene. The CDR3 bases are TGTGCCAGCAGCCCAGGTGATGGGGCCAACGTCCTGACTTTC. Protein product: CASSPGDGANVLTF.

In the case of this clone: Other DNA sequences in the sample encode the same CDR3. V usage is TRBV2 and J usage is TRBJ1-1, with 7 bases matching TRBD1. This CDR3 is built from 13 residues. Trimming took 6 bases from V and 0 from J; bases not matched to a gene: 1. Germline CDR1 SNHLY, CDR2 FYNNEI. The CDR3 region is CASRGQMNTEAFF. The CDR3 DNA reads as TGTGCCAGCAGGGGACAGATGAACACTGAAGCTTTCTTT.

This clone was detected once. The genes are TRBV28 and TRBJ1-2, with a weak D call TRBD1 (6 bases). This CDR3 is built from 15 residues. The germline V gene encodes CDR1 MDHEN and CDR2 SYDVKM. V shed 3 bases and J shed 8 bases, with 19 bases lying between them. CDR3 in amino acids: CASSFPGNRDRGYTF. In nucleotides, the CDR3 is TGTGCCAGCAGTTTTCCTGGAAACAGGGATCGCGGCTACACCTTC.

The rearrangement uses TRBV18 and TRBJ1-5; tentatively, D is TRBD1 (5 bases). The CDR3 has 13 amino acids. V shed 6 bases and J shed 8 bases, with 14 bases lying between them. From germline, CDR1 is KGHSH and CDR2 LQKENI. For the CDR3, the DNA is TGTGCCAGCTCCCTCACGGGGCAGAAGCCCCAGCATTTT. It translates to CASSLTGQKPQHF. The entire variable domain, with the rest obtained from reference TRBV18 and TRBJ1-5, is as follows: NAGVMQNPRHLVRRRGQEARLRCSPMKGHSHVYWYRQLPEEGLKFMVYLQKENIIDESGMPKERFSAEFPKEGPSILRIQQVVRGDSAAYFCASSLTGQKPQHFGDGTRLSIL.

V and J are TRBV10-2 and TRBJ2-1; TRBD2 matches at 12 bases. The V gene end was trimmed by 2 bases and the J gene end by 9 bases; junction bases not matched to a gene: 5. The CDR3 length is 15 residues. Germline V CDR1 and CDR2: WSHSY, SAAADI. The CDR3 is CASSEPGLAGREQFF. The CDR3 DNA is TGCGCCAGCAGTGAGCCGGGACTAGCGGGCCGTGAGCAGTTCTTC.

The V and J genes are TRBV7-8 and TRBJ2-7; TRBD1 matches at 8 bases. Germline values: CDR1 SGHVS, CDR2 FQNEAQ. J gave up 5 bases and V 5 bases, and 8 bases lay outside the gene matches. This CDR3 region has 14 residues. In DNA, the CDR3 is TGTGCCAGCAGCGCCGGACAGGGTCGGAACGAGCAGTACTTC. This codes for CASSAGQGRNEQYF.

CDR3 sequence reads: CASSFRRMGNQPQHF. DNA of the CDR3: TGTGCCAGCAGTTTTAGGAGGATGGGAAATCAGCCCCAGCATTTT. V gene TRBV27 combines with J gene TRBJ1-5, with no clear D. CDR3 length: 15 residues. Germline CDR1 and CDR2: MNHEY and SMNVEV (reference sequence). V gave up 3 bases and J gave up 4 bases, with 13 bases separating them.

The rearrangement uses TRBV5-1 and TRBJ2-7; TRBD2 matches at 11 bases. CDR3 length: 16 residues. Germline assignment: CDR1 SGHRS and CDR2 YFSETQ. The V gene end was trimmed by 0 bases and the J gene end by 4 bases; junction bases not matched to a gene: 6. CDR3 sequence reads: CASSLGTRLAGYEQYF. In nucleotides, the CDR3 is TGCGCCAGCAGCTTGGGGACCCGACTAGCGGGGTACGAGCAGTACTTC.

The CDR3 DNA sequence: TGTGCCAGCAGTCCCCGGACAGGGGGATATTACGAGCAGTACTTC. Translating it yields CASSPRTGGYYEQYF. V is TRBV28 and J is TRBJ2-7; 10 bases line up with TRBD1. The CDR3 loop spans 15 amino acids. Germline V gene data show CDR1 as MDHEN and CDR2 as SYDVKM. V lost 5 bases to trimming and J lost 4 bases; unmatched junction nucleotides: 8. Complete variable domain (other parts from reference TRBV28 and TRBJ2-7): DVKVTQSSRYLVKRTGEKVFLECVQDMDHENMFWYRQDPGLGLRLIYFSYDVKMKEKGDIPEGYSVSREKKERFSLILESASTNQTSMYLCASSPRTGGYYEQYFGPGTRLTVT.

The CDR3 protein is CASSLDGSPNQPQHF. CDR3 nucleotide sequence: TGTGCCAGCAGCTTAGATGGGTCGCCAAATCAGCCCCAGCATTTT. The chain carries TRBV7-2 and TRBJ1-5; D uncertain. V lost 1 base and J 4 bases, leaving 11 bases between the germline ends. This CDR3 region has 15 residues. CDR1 and CDR2 (germline): SGHTA, FQGNSA. The full variable domain, in which reference TRBV7-2 and TRBJ1-5 provide the parts outside the CDR3, is GAGVSQSPSNKVTEKGKDVELRCDPISGHTALYWYRQSLGQGLEFLIYFQGNSAPDKSGLPSDRFSAERTGGSVSTLTIQRTQQEDSAVYLCASSLDGSPNQPQHFGDGTRLSIL.

The chain's CDR3 is CASSPPGSNTGELFF. CDR3 nucleotide sequence: TGTGCCAGCTCACCTCCCGGGTCGAACACCGGGGAGCTGTTTTTT. This chain connects TRBV18 to TRBJ2-2; D is uncertain. Per the germline V gene, CDR1 is KGHSH and CDR2 is LQKENI. V was trimmed by 3 bases and J by 0 bases, leaving 8 bases between them. This CDR3 is 15 amino acids long.

The chain carries TRBV10-2 and TRBJ1-2, with D maybe TRBD1 (6 bases). The germline V gene has CDR1 WSHSY and CDR2 SAAADI. This CDR3 has 16 residues. V lost 2 bases and J lost 4, with 17 bases in between. In nucleotides, the CDR3 is TGCGCCAGCAGTGAGGCAACCTGGGGGCAGGGCTATGGCTACACCTTC. It codes for CASSEATWGQGYGYTF.

The V and J genes are TRBV5-1 and TRBJ1-1; 10 nucleotides agree with TRBD1. The germline gives CDR1 SGHRS, CDR2 YFSETQ. V lost 4 bases to trimming and J lost 4 bases; unmatched junction nucleotides: 4. The CDR3 loop spans 14 amino acids. The CDR3 nucleotides are TGCGCCAGCAGCGGCCGGGACAGGGGCACTGAAGCTTTCTTT. Its translation: CASSGRDRGTEAFF.

The chain uses TRBV2 and TRBJ1-2; the D gene is possibly TRBD1 (6 bases). CDR1 and CDR2 from the germline V gene are SNHLY and FYNNEI. The germline V and J ends were trimmed by 1 base and 8 bases, with 11 bases remaining between them. The CDR3 totals 13 residues. CDR3 loop: CASSEETGFGYTF. In DNA, the CDR3 is TGTGCCAGCAGTGAAGAAACAGGGTTCGGCTACACCTTC.

Only a few counts were recorded for this clone. Other DNA sequences in the same sample also yield this CDR3. CDR3 coding DNA: TGTGCCAGCTCACCGGGACAACAAGAGACCCAGTACTTC. This sequence encodes CASSPGQQETQYF. V is TRBV18 and J is TRBJ2-5; maybe TRBD1 (6 bases). Per germline, CDR1 KGHSH and CDR2 LQKENI. The V and J ends lost 3 bases and 2 bases respectively, with 7 bases between them. The CDR3 sequence is 13 residues long.

The genes are TRBV5-1 and TRBJ1-5; a possible D gene is TRBD1 (6 bases). The V and J ends lost 2 bases and 1 base respectively, with 10 bases between them. The CDR3 runs 15 residues. CDR1 and CDR2 from the germline V gene are SGHRS and YFSETQ. The CDR3 DNA sequence: TGCGCCAGCAGCTTCGGGGGGGCAAGCAATCAGCCCCAGCATTTT. Translating it yields CASSFGGASNQPQHF.